The next 32 T cell receptor beta chains were all read from a single sample in a study of blood T cell repertoires in COVID-19. TCRdb's table, derived via immunoSEQ multiplex PCR, lists solely in-frame clones and lacks some. The sample holds 470,000 or so clones, approximately 90% seen once. The sequenced sample consisted of peripheral blood. The receptors were gathered from a woman between 25 and 40 years old with acute or convalescent COVID-19.

The chain recombines TRBV4-1 with TRBJ2-3, with D possibly matching TRBD1 (6 bases). Germline lookup yields CDR1 MGHRA and CDR2 YSYEKL. Trimming shortened V by 1 base and J by 10 bases, and 15 bases separated the two germline ends. This CDR3 is built from 14 residues. In nucleotides, the CDR3 is TGCGCCAGCAGCCAAGTAGGGTGGGACAACGCGCAGTATTTT. This codes for CASSQVGWDNAQYF.

The chain couples TRBV6-5 to TRBJ2-7, with TRBD2 as a possible D gene (6 bases). Germline-derived CDR1 and CDR2 are MNHEY and SVGAGI. This CDR3 contains 15 residues. The ends were cut back, 5 bases at V and 2 bases at J, with 16 bases in the middle. In DNA, the CDR3 is TGTGCCAGCAGTCGAGCGTTAGCGGAACCCTACGAGCAGTACTTC. Its protein is CASSRALAEPYEQYF.

The V call is TRBV5-4, the J call TRBJ2-7; D possibly corresponds to TRBD1 (5 bases). CDR1 is SGHNT and CDR2 is YYREEE in the germline V gene (reference sequence). The CDR3 totals 16 residues. V lost 1 base, J lost 0 bases, and 14 bases lay in between. The CDR3 here is CASSLSPGSLSYEQYF. The CDR3 DNA is TGTGCCAGCAGCTTGTCTCCAGGGTCCCTCTCCTACGAGCAGTACTTC.

The CDR3 nucleotides are TGTGCTAGTTCTTCAGGGGGTTACGAGCAGTACTTC. Translating gives CASSSGGYEQYF. This sequence joins TRBV12-5 and TRBJ2-7; TRBD1 aligns across 7 bases. The V segment lost 8 bases and the J segment 4 bases; nucleotides outside the gene matches: 5. Germline assignment: CDR1 LGHNT and CDR2 FRNRAP. This CDR3 has 12 residues.

A note on this clone: The sample has other DNA sequences that encode this CDR3 too. The gene calls are TRBV27 and TRBJ2-3; D is undetermined. CDR1 MNHEY and CDR2 SMNVEV come from the germline V gene (reference sequence). The CDR3 runs to 14 residues. V was cut by 3 bases and J by 2 bases, with 9 bases left in between. CDR3 nucleotides: TGTGCCAGCAGTTTGGTGAGGCCCACAGATACGCAGTATTTT. Protein sequence: CASSLVRPTDTQYF.

This clone was counted once. This chain joins TRBV28 and TRBJ2-1; 11 nucleotides agree with TRBD2. Looked up from germline, CDR1 is MDHEN and CDR2 is SYDVKM. This CDR3 spans 16 amino acids. The ends lost 6 bases at V and 6 bases at J; junction bases unmatched: 10. CDR3 protein: CASRGSSGGRSNEQFF. The CDR3 region has the DNA TGTGCCAGCAGGGGCTCTAGCGGGGGGCGAAGCAATGAGCAGTTCTTC.

The CDR3 region is CASGLVGGVTGANVLTF. The CDR3 DNA is TGTGCTAGTGGTTTGGTTGGGGGGGTCACTGGGGCCAACGTCCTGACTTTC. The gene calls are TRBV12-5 and TRBJ2-6, with TRBD2 matching over 7 bases. Germline V gene data show CDR1 as LGHNT and CDR2 as FRNRAP. Unmatched junction bases numbered 4, after V lost 0 bases and J lost 2 bases. This CDR3 region has 17 residues.

This chain connects TRBV3-1 (or the pseudogene TRBV3-2) to TRBJ2-5; 10 bases are a match to TRBD2. The length of the CDR3 is 15 residues. After removal of 2 bases from V and 5 bases from J, the junction contained 5 bases not matched to a gene. The germline V gene has CDR1 LGHDT and CDR2 YNNKEL (reference sequence). CDR3 region: CASSQKRGGLETQYF. In DNA, the CDR3 is TGTGCCAGCAGCCAAAAGCGGGGGGGCCTTGAGACCCAGTACTTC.

The chain joins TRBV5-4 to TRBJ2-5; TRBD1 aligns across 8 bases. Germline CDR1 and CDR2: SGHNT and YYREEE (reference sequence). The V gene end was trimmed by 1 base and the J gene end by 3 bases; junction bases not matched to a gene: 5. The CDR3 loop spans 15 amino acids. DNA for the CDR3: TGTGCCAGCAGCTTGTCGTACAGGGGGGAAGAGACCCAGTACTTC. Residues: CASSLSYRGEETQYF.

This chain uses TRBV3-1 (or the pseudogene TRBV3-2) with TRBJ1-3; D unclear. Looked up from germline, CDR1 is LGHDT and CDR2 is YNNKEL (reference sequence). This CDR3 spans 14 amino acids. V gave up 4 bases and J gave up 1 base, with 8 bases separating them. CDR3: CASSLTKSGNTIYF. In nucleotides, the CDR3 is TGTGCCAGCAGCCTTACAAAATCTGGAAACACCATATATTTT.

The chain employs TRBV6-5 and TRBJ1-2; D unresolved. CDR3 length equals 12 residues. Germline V gene sequence: CDR1 MNHEY, CDR2 SVGAGI. Trimming removed 4 bases at V and 8 bases at J, with 11 bases between. The CDR3: CASSSAREGYTF. CDR3 sequence (DNA): TGTGCCAGCAGTTCCGCCCGCGAGGGCTACACCTTC.

This clone occurred once. V usage is TRBV6-5 and J usage is TRBJ1-5; D gene uncertain. Trimming shortened V by 7 bases and J by 0 bases, and 10 bases separated the two germline ends. Germline V gives CDR1 MNHEY, CDR2 SVGAGI. The CDR3 has 14 residues. The CDR3: CASNAAYSNQPQHF. The CDR3 nucleotides read TGTGCCAGCAACGCAGCGTATAGCAATCAGCCCCAGCATTTT.

This clone was observed a single time. The chain employs TRBV27 and TRBJ2-7; possibly TRBD1 for D (6 bases). CDR1 MNHEY and CDR2 SMNVEV come from the germline V gene (reference sequence). This CDR3 region has 15 residues. V lost 5 bases to trimming and J lost 2 bases, with 16 bases between them. CDR3 DNA: TGTGCCAGCAGTATCACACCAAACAGGGCCTACGAGCAGTACTTC. Translated: CASSITPNRAYEQYF.

There are a few counts of this clone. V and J are TRBV6-4 and TRBJ2-7; TRBD2 is a possible D gene (6 bases). This CDR3 region has 13 residues. V lost 2 bases and J lost 5, with 10 bases in between. Looked up from germline, CDR1 is MRHNA and CDR2 is SNTAGT. CDR3 amino acids: CASSDRRDDEQYF. For the CDR3, the DNA is TGTGCCAGCAGTGACAGGAGGGACGACGAGCAGTACTTC.

This rearrangement joins TRBV19 to TRBJ2-7; 7 nucleotides match TRBD2. J gave up 5 bases and V 3 bases, and 1 base lay outside the gene matches. This CDR3 is built from 12 residues. The V gene's germline CDR1 is LNHDA and CDR2 SQIVND (reference sequence). The CDR3 sequence: CASSIRGDEQYF. The CDR3 DNA follows: TGTGCCAGTAGTATCCGGGGGGACGAGCAGTACTTC.

This rearrangement joins TRBV28 to TRBJ1-2, with no clear D. Trimming removed 8 bases at V and 6 bases at J, with 16 bases between. The CDR3 loop spans 13 amino acids. The germline V gene encodes CDR1 MDHEN and CDR2 SYDVKM. CDR3 amino acids: CASGLFVRDGYTF. The CDR3 nucleotides read TGTGCCAGCGGCCTTTTCGTCCGGGATGGCTACACCTTC.

This clone has only one observation. The chain joins TRBV18 to TRBJ1-5; 7 bases match TRBD1. The trim removed 2 bases at V and 4 bases at J, leaving 8 bases unmatched. Germline V gene data show CDR1 as KGHSH and CDR2 as LQKENI. The CDR3 has 16 amino acids. CDR3 sequence (DNA): TGTGCCAGCTCACCAACCGGACAGGCTCCTAATCAGCCCCAGCATTTT. Amino acids: CASSPTGQAPNQPQHF.

The V gene is TRBV4-2, the J gene TRBJ2-7; D uncertain. This CDR3 contains 14 residues. Trimming removed 1 base from V and 3 bases from J, with 10 bases in between. Germline CDR1 LGHNA, CDR2 YNFKEQ. CDR3 in DNA: TGTGCCAGCAGCCAAGGAGATACTAACTACGAGCAGTACTTC. It yields the protein CASSQGDTNYEQYF.

The CDR3: CASTRAGQGATEAFF. CDR3 nucleotides: TGTGCCAGCACTCGAGCAGGGCAGGGGGCAACTGAAGCTTTCTTT. J is TRBJ1-1 and V is TRBV25-1, with 8 positions matching TRBD1. Trimming removed 7 bases from V and 5 bases from J; junction bases left unmatched: 12. Germline V gives CDR1 MGHDK, CDR2 SYGVNS. The CDR3 has 15 amino acids.

The chain joins TRBV19 to TRBJ2-1; D not certain. CDR1 and CDR2 from the germline V gene are LNHDA and SQIVND (reference sequence). Trimming removed 7 bases from V and 5 bases from J, with 15 bases in between. The CDR3 runs 14 residues. In DNA, the CDR3 is TGTGCCAGTAAGGAGTGGCCTTTTAACAATGAGCAGTTCTTC. It encodes CASKEWPFNNEQFF. The variable domain in full, completed from reference TRBV19 and TRBJ2-1, reads DGGITQSPKYLFRKEGQNVTLSCEQNLNHDAMYWYRQDPGQGLRLIYYSQIVNDFQKGDIAEGYSVSREKKESFPLTVTSAQKNPTAFYLCASKEWPFNNEQFFGPGTRLTVL.

This sequence joins TRBV2 and TRBJ1-1, with a possible D match to TRBD1 (6 bases). Trimming removed 8 bases from V and 1 base from J, with 14 bases in between. Per germline, CDR1 SNHLY and CDR2 FYNNEI. This CDR3 comprises 14 residues. The CDR3, as DNA: TGTGCCAGCGCGGGGGCGGGGGCGAACACTGAAGCTTTCTTT. This gives the protein CASAGAGANTEAFF.

The chain has TRBV29-1 and TRBJ1-1, with a weak D call TRBD1 (6 bases). Trimming shortened V by 3 bases and J by 1 base, and 15 bases separated the two germline ends. This CDR3 comprises 15 residues. CDR1 is SQVTM and CDR2 is ANQGSEA in the germline V gene. In nucleotides, the CDR3 is TGCAGCGTTGACCTTAGACAGGAGAGGAACACTGAAGCTTTCTTT. Translation gives CSVDLRQERNTEAFF.

This chain joins TRBV19 and TRBJ1-6; D not certain. Between the trimmed V and J ends, which lost 3 bases and 0 bases, there was a span of 12 bases. CDR1 and CDR2 from the germline V gene are LNHDA and SQIVND (reference sequence). CDR3 length: 17 residues. CDR3 protein: CASSIRGISSYNSPLHF. CDR3 DNA sequence: TGTGCCAGTAGTATTAGAGGGATCAGCTCCTATAATTCACCCCTCCACTTT.

The chain couples TRBV27 to TRBJ1-1; a weak D match, TRBD1 (6 bases). V was clipped by 3 bases and J by 6 bases, with 11 bases between them. The CDR3 totals 13 residues. Germline V gene sequence: CDR1 MNHEY, CDR2 SMNVEV (reference sequence). CDR3 DNA sequence: TGTGCCAGCAGTTTCTTGGGGGCCCCTGAAGCTTTCTTT. This codes for CASSFLGAPEAFF.

The V gene is TRBV12-5, the J gene TRBJ2-2, with D tentatively TRBD1 (5 bases). The CDR3 sequence is 15 residues long. Germline CDR1 LGHNT, CDR2 FRNRAP. The germline V and J ends were trimmed by 0 bases and 4 bases, with 9 bases remaining between them. The CDR3 nucleotides are TGTGCTAGTGGTTTGGTCCTAAGGGGCACCGGGGAGCTGTTTTTT. It yields the protein CASGLVLRGTGELFF.

The genes are TRBV21-1 and TRBJ1-4. TRBV21-1 is a listed pseudogene. This CDR3 has 16 amino acids. The CDR3 sequence: CASSKPSGYRDEKLFF. For the CDR3, the DNA is TGTGCCAGCAGCAAGCCTTCCGGGTATCGGGATGAAAAACTGTTTTTT.

The chain links TRBV28 to TRBJ1-2; D ambiguous. V was shortened by 6 bases and J by 4 bases, with 9 bases between the two germline ends. Germline V gene sequence: CDR1 MDHEN, CDR2 SYDVKM. This CDR3 is 12 amino acids long. CDR3 DNA sequence: TGTGCCAGCAGCCCTTTCGGCTATGGCTACACCTTC. It codes for CASSPFGYGYTF.

The chain recombines TRBV7-9 with TRBJ2-5; D might be TRBD2 (6 bases). V dropped 1 base and J dropped 14 bases, with 20 bases sitting between them. The CDR3 runs to 14 residues. From germline, CDR1 is SEHNR and CDR2 FQNEAQ (reference sequence). The chain's CDR3 is CASSLEPPGGGIYF. CDR3 coding DNA: TGTGCCAGCAGCTTAGAGCCGCCTGGGGGAGGAATCTACTTC. The full variable domain, completed using reference TRBV7-9 and TRBJ2-5, is DTGVSQNPRHKITKRGQNVTFRCDPISEHNRLYWYRQTLGQGPEFLTYFQNEAQLEKSRLLSDRFSAERPKGSFSTLEIQRTEQGDSAMYLCASSLEPPGGGIYFGPGTRLLVL.

This chain joins TRBV6-4 and TRBJ1-3; D perhaps matches TRBD1 (6 bases). Germline assignment: CDR1 MRHNA and CDR2 SNTAGT. V shed 0 bases and J shed 4 bases, with 16 bases lying between them. This CDR3 spans 17 amino acids. CDR3 nucleotide sequence: TGTGCCAGCAGTGACTCGACGCAGGGGCTACCCGGAAACACCATATATTTT. Translated: CASSDSTQGLPGNTIYF.

V and J are TRBV19 and TRBJ1-5; tentative D call: TRBD1 (6 bases). In germline, CDR1 is LNHDA, CDR2 SQIVND (reference sequence). Trimming removed 10 bases at V and 3 bases at J, with 13 bases between. The CDR3 runs 13 residues. The CDR3 coding sequence is TGTGCCACCAGTACAGGGTACAATCAGCCCCAGCATTTT. It specifies CATSTGYNQPQHF.

The V gene is TRBV7-9, the J gene TRBJ1-2, with TRBD1 as a possible D gene (5 bases). Germline CDR1 SEHNR, CDR2 FQNEAQ (reference sequence). CDR3 length: 14 residues. With 5 bases removed from V and 4 bases from J, the gap between germline ends came to 14 bases. The DNA of the CDR3 is TGTGCCAGCAGCATTCAGGGCCCTGGCTATGGCTACACCTTC. Translating gives CASSIQGPGYGYTF.

V gene TRBV4-2 combines with J gene TRBJ2-3; D is possibly TRBD2 (6 bases). The CDR3 extends over 17 amino acids. The V gene's germline CDR1 is LGHNA and CDR2 YNFKEQ. Trimming pared 0 bases from V and 1 base from J, leaving 14 bases between. CDR3 sequence (DNA): TGTGCCAGCAGCCAAGATGCGCGGGGTCTGGGCACAGATACGCAGTATTTT. It yields the protein CASSQDARGLGTDTQYF.